This T cell receptor beta chain was found in a study of T cell responses to AZD1222 COVID-19 vaccine. Overall study results and limits: In the spike-specific TCR repertoire, nearly half reportedly target unmutated variant regions. Among the donors, most were white British and more were female, and clonal diversity was possibly underestimated. Mapped onto spike, vaccine-associated CD4 TCRs spanned it and were dominant at 160-218 and 743-854.

The data were produced by immunoSEQ multiplex PCR, yet TCRdb's version contains in-frame clones alone and is incomplete. The table records roughly 150,000 clones, over 85% of them present only once. With 2 bases clipped from V and 4 bases from J, the junction kept 7 bases outside the gene matches. The germline V gene has CDR1 SEHNR and CDR2 FQNEAQ (reference sequence). This CDR3 is 16 amino acids long. A remark on this clone: The antigen remains undetermined.

Timing groups of about 4 and about 12 weeks for second doses were pooled. V gene TRBV7-9 combines with J gene TRBJ2-3; 9 nucleotides align to TRBD2. The TCR was taken from an adult who received the AZD1222 COVID-19 vaccine. Specimen: peripheral blood, collected 28 days after the second AZD1222 dose. The CDR3 DNA reads TGTGCCAGCAGCTTACAGGCGGGGGGGCCAGCAGATACGCAGTATTTT. Translation: CASSLQAGGPADTQYF.